A single sample gave rise to the 7 T cell receptor beta chains below, sequenced in a study of graft-versus-host responses after intestinal transplantation. These receptors are not linked to any known antigen. Some clones are missing from TCRdb's copy, which holds only in-frame ones; the method was immunoSEQ multiplex PCR. The sample holds about 89,000 clones, 91% seen once. The source was unstimulated CD4+ T cells sorted from spleen or lymph node cells, collected before intestinal transplant. The receptors were sampled from a human donor who received an intestinal transplant.

The CDR3 DNA sequence: TGTGCCAGTAGTATCGGCGGGGTCACAGATACGCAGTATTTT. This gives the protein CASSIGGVTDTQYF. V gene TRBV19 combines with J gene TRBJ2-3; a weak D match, TRBD2 (6 bases). Germline V lookup: CDR1 LNHDA, CDR2 SQIVND (reference sequence). The CDR3 has 14 amino acids. Trimming pared 3 bases from V and 2 bases from J, leaving 9 bases between.

V and J are TRBV7-2 and TRBJ2-1; 8 nucleotides agree with TRBD1. Germline V gene sequence: CDR1 SGHTA, CDR2 FQGNSA. Trimming at V came to 5 bases and at J to 6 bases, leaving 3 bases not matched to a gene. This CDR3 is built from 13 residues. CDR3 in amino acids: CASSEDRVNEQFF. CDR3 DNA: TGTGCCAGCAGCGAGGACAGGGTCAATGAGCAGTTCTTC.

The chain employs TRBV30 and TRBJ2-3, with 9 bases matching TRBD2. Germline CDR1 GTSNPN, CDR2 SVGIG (reference sequence). J gave up 4 bases and V 0 bases, and 5 bases lay outside the gene matches. CDR3 size: 15 residues. The CDR3: CAWSVRASGADTQYF. The CDR3 nucleotides read TGTGCCTGGAGTGTACGGGCTAGCGGGGCAGATACGCAGTATTTT.

The chain joins TRBV5-6 to TRBJ1-2; 7 bases fit TRBD1. The ends lost 2 bases at V and 4 bases at J; junction bases unmatched: 8. CDR1 and CDR2 (germline): SGHDT, YYEEEE. The CDR3 runs to 15 residues. CDR3: CASSLRGPSFYGYTF. In DNA form, the CDR3 reads TGTGCCAGCAGCTTAAGGGGGCCCTCTTTCTATGGCTACACCTTC.

The chain carries TRBV7-2 and TRBJ2-2, with 9 bases fitting TRBD1. This CDR3 spans 15 amino acids. Germline values: CDR1 SGHTA, CDR2 FQGNSA. With V trimmed by 5 bases and J by 5 bases, 6 bases remained unmatched. In nucleotides, the CDR3 is TGTGCCAGCAGCAGTGGACAGGGGAGAACCGGGGAGCTGTTTTTT. It yields the protein CASSSGQGRTGELFF.

The rearrangement links TRBV5-1 to TRBJ1-1, with D unclear. V was trimmed by 4 bases and J by 0 bases, leaving 7 bases between them. Germline V gene sequence: CDR1 SGHRS, CDR2 YFSETQ. The CDR3 has 13 residues. The CDR3: CASSMALNTEAFF. The CDR3 DNA sequence: TGCGCCAGCAGCATGGCCTTGAACACTGAAGCTTTCTTT.

The rearrangement uses TRBV30 and TRBJ1-6; no clear D. Deletions cut 2 bases from V and 7 bases from J, with 12 bases between. This CDR3 is built from 14 residues. Germline V gene sequence: CDR1 GTSNPN, CDR2 SVGIG (reference sequence). This chain's CDR3 is CAWSQNIKNSPLHF. For the CDR3, the DNA is TGTGCCTGGAGTCAAAACATCAAGAATTCACCCCTCCACTTT.